Described below is a single T cell receptor (beta chain) sequence and its context. Its antigen is as yet unknown. With autoimmune disease history or systemic immunosuppression, patients were excluded. Repertoires were generated with immunoSEQ multiplex PCR, while TCRdb's copy carries only in-frame clones and drops some. Of over 95,000 clones in the sample, roughly 91% are singletons; the top ten hold around 0.3%. Germline values: CDR1 LNHDA, CDR2 SQIVND (reference sequence). The ends were cut back, 8 bases at V and 4 bases at J, with 18 bases in the middle. This CDR3 has 15 residues. The sample belongs to a study of OX40 agonist ivuxolimab in advanced cancers. Background on the study: Ivuxolimab doses were 0.01, 0.1, 0.3, 1.5, 3 or 10 mg/kg every 2 weeks.

Study-wide results and caveats: Clonal expansion from baseline to week 6 occurred in both CD4+ and CD8+ T cells. Among T cells, CD8+ cells averaged more expanded clones than CD4+ cells.

The TCR comes from an adult with an advanced solid tumor such as melanoma, head and neck, liver or kidney cancer. Sequenced here: CD4+ or CD8+ T cells sorted from blood, sampled in a trial of the OX40 agonist ivuxolimab. V is TRBV19 and J is TRBJ1-5, with D possibly TRBD1 on 5 matching bases. DNA for the CDR3: TGTGCCAGTGGATCACCTCCAGGGTGGAATCAGCCCCAGCATTTT. This gives the protein CASGSPPGWNQPQHF.